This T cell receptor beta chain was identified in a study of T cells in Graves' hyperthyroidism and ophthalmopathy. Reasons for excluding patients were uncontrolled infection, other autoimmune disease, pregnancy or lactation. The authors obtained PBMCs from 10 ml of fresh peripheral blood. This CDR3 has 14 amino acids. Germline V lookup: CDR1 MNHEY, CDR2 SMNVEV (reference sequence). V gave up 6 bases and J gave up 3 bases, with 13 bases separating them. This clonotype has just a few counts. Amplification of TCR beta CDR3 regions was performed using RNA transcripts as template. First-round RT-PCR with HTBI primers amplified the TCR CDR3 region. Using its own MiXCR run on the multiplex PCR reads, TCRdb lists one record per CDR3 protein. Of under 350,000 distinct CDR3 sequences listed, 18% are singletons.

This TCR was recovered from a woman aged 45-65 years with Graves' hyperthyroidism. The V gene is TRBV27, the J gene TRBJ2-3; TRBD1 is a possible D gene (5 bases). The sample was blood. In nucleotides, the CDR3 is TGTGCCAGCAGGGTTTGGACAAATACAGATACGCAGTATTTT. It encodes CASRVWTNTDTQYF.